This T cell receptor (beta chain) is drawn from a study of read filtering for tumor transcriptome and immune sequencing. Turning to the study itself: Revised staging placed eight or nine patients in R-ISS I, 15 to 20 in II, more than 5 in III.

In its sample, this clonotype was seen many times. The library was built from roughly 400 ng RNA with molecular barcoded adaptors for alpha/delta and beta/gamma chains. TCRdb used MiXCR to reprocess the reads, holding one entry per CDR3 protein. This table holds about 86,000 distinct CDR3 sequences, roughly an eighth found once. The V gene's germline CDR1 is GTSNPN and CDR2 SVGIG (reference sequence). Trimming pared 1 base from V and 2 bases from J, leaving 7 bases between. This CDR3 has 13 residues. The chain carries TRBV30 and TRBJ2-3, with D uncertain. This clonotype originated in a donor at least 40 years old with multiple myeloma. Sample: a population of CD138-negative cells sorted from bone marrow. The CDR3 region is CAWSATFTDTQYF. The CDR3 coding sequence is TGTGCCTGGAGTGCTACCTTCACAGATACGCAGTATTTT.